The rows below give T cell receptor beta chains drawn from one sample of a study of blood T cell repertoires in COVID-19. Produced via immunoSEQ multiplex PCR; TCRdb's table is partial and in-frame only. The data contain 300,000 to 400,000 clones, around 86% of them singletons. The material sequenced was peripheral blood. The origin of the receptors is a man aged 50 to 59 with active or convalescent COVID-19. Both conserved end residues are trimmed from each CDR3. Each record gives: CDR3 length, V gene, CDR3 protein.

14,TRBV18,ASSPVSGDTFSPLH
11,TRBV12-3/TRBV12-4,ASSLSTGGEAF
14,TRBV4-1,ASSQDPGTGVDEQF
16,TRBV28,ASSTTVVGDSKGYGYT
10,TRBV30,AWSRQGNGYT
14,TRBV6-1,ASSEDYRGRYNEQF
15,TRBV4-2,ASSRVGQGVGDGELF
13,TRBV7-2,ASSLGTGPSYGYT
11,TRBV30,AWTGDSNQPQH
10,TRBV30,ACGQFNQPQH
14,TRBV28,ASSFSRGESNQPQH
12,TRBV12-5,ASGLAGVGDEQF
15,TRBV28,ASSAGTSGLSYNEQF
10,TRBV7-2,ASSVDRVGYT
13,TRBV6-1,ASSESRVAKNIQY
12,TRBV21-1,ARVTGGRNQPQH
13,TRBV10-1,ASSAGGEMNYGYT
10,TRBV3-1/TRBV3-2,ASSQAKRGYT
12,TRBV18,ASLRDRVSSEAF
14,TRBV6-6,ASSYSSGPSRNEQF
13,TRBV15,ATSTKRGPYNEQF
11,TRBV10-3,ATGGTASYEQY